These T cell receptor beta chains were read from a single sample in a study of blood T cell repertoires in COVID-19. Generated by immunoSEQ multiplex PCR, the TCRdb table keeps only in-frame clones and is missing some. The table has some 400,000 clones, around 87% seen once. Sequencing input: PBMCs or T cells enriched from blood (not recorded which). All receptors derive from a man aged 30 to 45 who had recovered from COVID-19. The CDR3 runs from the conserved cysteine through the conserved F or W.

j_call v_call cdr3_aa
TRBJ2-5 TRBV7-9 CASSLTLSDAQETQYF
TRBJ2-5 TRBV18 CASSPPTGGSETQYF
TRBJ1-1 TRBV5-6 CASSLSGGYTEAFF
TRBJ1-4 TRBV12-3/TRBV12-4 CASSPPEGEKLFF
TRBJ1-2 TRBV27 CASSSQGQAIRVGYTF
TRBJ2-1 TRBV20-1 CSVGRGNEQFF
TRBJ1-1 TRBV15 CATSGLPPGQVNTEAFF
TRBJ2-3 TRBV19 CASKRRRSSTDTQYF
TRBJ1-5 TRBV18 CASSPFHRENQPQHF
TRBJ1-2 TRBV9 CASSENRDNGYTF
TRBJ2-7 TRBV13 CASSQGAGVVEQYF